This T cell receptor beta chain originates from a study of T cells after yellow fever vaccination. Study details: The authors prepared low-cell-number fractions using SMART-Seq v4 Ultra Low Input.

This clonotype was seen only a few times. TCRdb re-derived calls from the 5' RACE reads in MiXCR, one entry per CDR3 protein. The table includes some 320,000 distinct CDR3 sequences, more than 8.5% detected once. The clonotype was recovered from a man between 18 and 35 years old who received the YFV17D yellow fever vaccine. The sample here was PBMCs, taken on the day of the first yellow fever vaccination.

CDR3 nucleotide sequence: TGCGCCAGCAGCGAACGGATAAATCAGCCCCAGCATTTT. This gives the protein CASSERINQPQHF. V is TRBV5-1 and J is TRBJ1-5; D remains ambiguous. Per germline, CDR1 SGHRS and CDR2 YFSETQ. The CDR3 runs 13 residues. Trimming took off 4 bases at V and 4 bases at J, with 9 bases between the two ends.